One sample yielded the 24 T cell receptor beta chains listed below, sequenced in a study of T-cell reconstitution after alpha-beta-depleted transplantation in children. It was with unique molecular identifiers that the TCRbeta library was prepared. TCRdb re-called the PCR reads through MiXCR, storing one row per CDR3 protein. The data hold more than 200,000 distinct CDR3 sequences, with 20% to 30% observed a single time. Sequenced here: PBMCs, mostly from graft donor cells, sampled 360 days after TCRalphabeta/CD19-depleted stem cell transplant. These receptors originate from a female patient aged 2-15 years who had a stem cell transplant for congenital amegakaryocytic thrombocytopenia, so the T cells may come from the graft donor.

This clonotype was seen more than once but under ten times. The J gene is TRBJ1-1, the V gene TRBV2; D remains unclear. Germline CDR1 is SNHLY and CDR2 is FYNNEI. V was clipped by 3 bases and J by 5 bases, with 16 bases between them. This CDR3 is 15 amino acids long. CDR3 nucleotides: TGTGCCAGCAGTGATGGCCCGATCCAGGCAACTGAAGCTTTCTTT. Translation: CASSDGPIQATEAFF.

Many counts were recorded for this clonotype. V is TRBV29-1 and J is TRBJ2-5; no clear D. Looked up from germline, CDR1 is SQVTM and CDR2 is ANQGSEA. This CDR3 is built from 11 residues. Trimming pared 2 bases from V and 2 bases from J, leaving 3 bases between. The CDR3 sequence is CSVERQETQYF. CDR3 sequence (DNA): TGCAGCGTTGAACGTCAAGAGACCCAGTACTTC.

This clonotype was seen only a few times. The chain links TRBV7-9 to TRBJ2-3; D is possibly TRBD2 (5 bases). The CDR3 contains 14 residues. Looked up from germline, CDR1 is SEHNR and CDR2 is FQNEAQ (reference sequence). V lost 5 bases, J lost 1 base, and 10 bases lay in between. The DNA of the CDR3 is TGTGCCAGCAGCCATAGAGCGGGCACAGATACGCAGTATTTT. Translation gives CASSHRAGTDTQYF.

This clonotype was picked up one time. This chain uses TRBV10-3 with TRBJ2-7; D remains ambiguous. Trimming removed 6 bases from V and 1 base from J, with 16 bases in between. Germline V gene data show CDR1 as ENHRY and CDR2 as SYGVKD. The CDR3 extends over 15 amino acids. This chain's CDR3 is CAISVGRTESYEQYF. CDR3 DNA: TGTGCCATCAGCGTAGGAAGGACGGAGTCCTACGAGCAGTACTTC.

This clonotype was recorded a few times. The rearrangement uses TRBV29-1 and TRBJ2-2; unclear D gene. Germline CDR1 SQVTM, CDR2 ANQGSEA. V lost 4 bases and J 4 bases, leaving 7 bases between the germline ends. The CDR3 is 12 residues long. CDR3 DNA sequence: TGCAGCGTTGGGCAGATCACCGGGGAGCTGTTTTTT. Translation gives CSVGQITGELFF.

This clonotype was observed a handful of times. The V and J genes are TRBV20-1 and TRBJ1-5; the D gene is possibly TRBD1 (5 bases). This CDR3 region has 16 residues. Deletions cut 1 base from V and 2 bases from J, with 15 bases between. Germline V CDR1 and CDR2: DFQATT, SNEGSKA (reference sequence). The CDR3 loop reads CSARGVVGTGNQPQHF. The CDR3 bases are TGCAGTGCTAGAGGCGTTGTGGGGACTGGCAATCAGCCCCAGCATTTT.

The table lists this clonotype with many counts. This chain joins TRBV20-1 and TRBJ2-1; 7 bases are shared with TRBD2. This CDR3 is 14 amino acids long. Germline CDR1 reads DFQATT; CDR2 reads SNEGSKA (reference sequence). With 5 bases clipped from V and 5 bases from J, the junction kept 9 bases outside the gene matches. The CDR3 DNA reads as TGCAGTGCTGGGGTCAGCGGGACGAACAATGAGCAGTTCTTC. Translating it yields CSAGVSGTNNEQFF.

This clonotype was seen more than once but under ten times. This rearrangement joins TRBV3-1 to TRBJ2-2, with a possible D match to TRBD2 (7 bases). This CDR3 contains 17 residues. Germline V gene data show CDR1 as LGHDT and CDR2 as YNNKEL (reference sequence). Trimming left V 2 bases short and J 2 bases short, with 15 bases between. The CDR3 is CASSQPGGQRNTGELFF. The CDR3 nucleotides are TGTGCCAGCAGCCAACCGGGGGGACAAAGAAACACCGGGGAGCTGTTTTTT.

The chain joins TRBV7-9 to TRBJ2-5; possible D gene TRBD2, 6 bases. This CDR3 contains 16 residues. Germline assignment: CDR1 SEHNR and CDR2 FQNEAQ (reference sequence). Deletions cut 0 bases from V and 1 base from J, with 12 bases between. In nucleotides, the CDR3 is TGTGCCAGCAGCTTAGCGCCGTGGCGGGGCCAAGAGACCCAGTACTTC. Its translation: CASSLAPWRGQETQYF. Based on the CDR3 plus reference TRBV7-9 and TRBJ2-5, the full variable domain is DTGVSQNPRHKITKRGQNVTFRCDPISEHNRLYWYRQTLGQGPEFLTYFQNEAQLEKSRLLSDRFSAERPKGSFSTLEIQRTEQGDSAMYLCASSLAPWRGQETQYFGPGTRLLVL.

The rearrangement joins TRBV28 to TRBJ1-6; unclear D gene. The CDR3 is made up of 14 amino acids. Germline V gene data show CDR1 as MDHEN and CDR2 as SYDVKM. Trimming removed 3 bases from V and 0 bases from J, with 3 bases in between. The chain's CDR3 is CASSLGSYNSPLHF. The CDR3 nucleotides are TGTGCCAGCAGTTTGGGCTCCTATAATTCACCCCTCCACTTT.

This chain links TRBV29-1 with TRBJ2-7; 8 bases align to TRBD2. CDR1 is SQVTM, CDR2 ANQGSEA, per germline. Germline trimming cut 2 bases from V and 3 bases from J; bases unmatched to any gene: 6. CDR3 length: 14 amino acids. The CDR3 loop reads CSVELSGSNYEQYF. CDR3 sequence (DNA): TGCAGCGTTGAACTAAGCGGGAGCAACTACGAGCAGTACTTC.

The chain uses TRBV7-6 and TRBJ2-5, with TRBD1 matching 7 bases. The CDR3 extends over 14 amino acids. Germline V lookup: CDR1 SGHVS, CDR2 FNYEAQ. V lost 5 bases and J lost 4; bases outside the gene matches: 7. CDR3 in DNA: TGTGCCAGCAGCCTCGGACAGGCTGGAGAGACCCAGTACTTC. The encoded protein is CASSLGQAGETQYF.

This rearrangement joins TRBV7-2 to TRBJ1-5, with D hard to call. Per the germline V gene, CDR1 is SGHTA and CDR2 is FQGNSA. V lost 5 bases and J lost 6, with 14 bases in between. The CDR3 consists of 14 residues. The CDR3 sequence: CASSGEHIVQPQHF. The CDR3, as DNA: TGTGCCAGCAGCGGGGAACATATTGTTCAGCCCCAGCATTTT.

The rearrangement links TRBV6-2 or TRBV6-3 to TRBJ2-7; weak D call: TRBD1 (6 bases). CDR1 MNHEY and CDR2 SVGEGT come from the germline V gene. CDR3 length equals 13 residues. Trimming left V 5 bases short and J 0 bases short, with 8 bases between. The CDR3 here is CASSRQVSYEQYF. Here the CDR3 DNA reads TGTGCCAGCAGTCGACAGGTCTCCTACGAGCAGTACTTC.

This clonotype appeared a few times. The chain is built from TRBV29-1 and TRBJ1-1; D remains unclear. V shed 4 bases and J shed 1 base, with 10 bases lying between them. The CDR3 consists of 13 residues. CDR1 is SQVTM and CDR2 is ANQGSEA in the germline V gene. CDR3 residues: CSVAEPQNTEAFF. DNA of the CDR3: TGCAGCGTTGCTGAGCCCCAGAACACTGAAGCTTTCTTT.

The chain is built from TRBV12-3 or TRBV12-4 and TRBJ1-2; a weak D match, TRBD1 (6 bases). V was cut by 4 bases and J by 4 bases, with 19 bases left in between. CDR3 length: 16 amino acids. DNA for the CDR3: TGTGCCAGCAGTTCCCTGGGGGCAGGGTTCTTCTATGGCTACACCTTC. Translating it yields CASSSLGAGFFYGYTF.

This clonotype was recorded a few times. Written as DNA, the CDR3 is TGCGCCAGCAGCCAACAGGGTTATAGCAATCAGCCCCAGCATTTT. Its protein is CASSQQGYSNQPQHF. The rearrangement links TRBV4-1 to TRBJ1-5, with D perhaps TRBD1 (5 bases). The CDR3 covers 15 residues. Germline-derived CDR1 and CDR2 are MGHRA and YSYEKL. V lost 2 bases and J 0 bases, leaving 8 bases between the germline ends.

This clonotype was seen a handful of times. The chain uses TRBV28 and TRBJ2-7; D is uncertain. Between the trimmed V and J ends, which lost 5 bases and 0 bases, there was a span of 11 bases. This CDR3 region has 14 residues. CDR1 and CDR2 from the germline V gene are MDHEN and SYDVKM. The CDR3 spells CASSHTITSYEQYF. CDR3 bases: TGTGCCAGCAGTCACACCATTACCTCCTACGAGCAGTACTTC. Full variable domain (rest looked up from reference TRBV28 and TRBJ2-7): DVKVTQSSRYLVKRTGEKVFLECVQDMDHENMFWYRQDPGLGLRLIYFSYDVKMKEKGDIPEGYSVSREKKERFSLILESASTNQTSMYLCASSHTITSYEQYFGPGTRLTVT.

V is TRBV29-1 and J is TRBJ1-1; possible D gene TRBD1, 6 bases. The germline CDR1 and CDR2 sequences are SQVTM and ANQGSEA. The CDR3 is 10 amino acids. The ends were cut back, 3 bases at V and 9 bases at J, with 8 bases in the middle. The CDR3 DNA is TGCAGCGTTGAGGACAGCAAAGCTTTCTTT. Protein sequence: CSVEDSKAFF.

This chain joins TRBV2 and TRBJ2-1, with no clear D. The length of the CDR3 is 13 residues. Germline CDR1 and CDR2: SNHLY and FYNNEI. The V end was cut by 1 base, the J end by 4 bases, with 5 bases between. The CDR3 region has the DNA TGTGCCAGCAGTGAAGAGGCGTACAATGAGCAGTTCTTC. Amino acids: CASSEEAYNEQFF. Complete variable domain (other parts from reference TRBV2 and TRBJ2-1): EPEVTQTPSHQVTQMGQEVILRCVPISNHLYFYWYRQILGQKVEFLVSFYNNEISEKSEIFDDQFSVERPDGSNFTLKIRSTKLEDSAMYFCASSEEAYNEQFFGPGTRLTVL.

This sequence joins TRBV15 and TRBJ1-3, with unresolved D. The germline V gene has CDR1 LNHNV and CDR2 YYDKDF (reference sequence). V lost 0 bases to trimming and J lost 0 bases, with 9 bases between them. CDR3 length equals 16 residues. The CDR3 loop is CATSREQLSSGNTIYF. CDR3 DNA sequence: TGTGCCACCAGCAGAGAACAGCTCTCCTCTGGAAACACCATATATTTT.

This chain uses TRBV20-1 with TRBJ1-1; the D gene is possibly TRBD1 (6 bases). Trimming removed 6 bases at V and 0 bases at J, with 17 bases between. The germline V gene has CDR1 DFQATT and CDR2 SNEGSKA (reference sequence). The CDR3 covers 15 residues. The CDR3 DNA reads TGCAGTGCATGGGGGGCATTAAGGGTGAACACTGAAGCTTTCTTT. Its protein product is CSAWGALRVNTEAFF.

This clonotype was seen only a few times. The chain employs TRBV20-1 and TRBJ1-1; weak D call: TRBD1 (6 bases). The CDR3 is 13 residues long. Germline V gene data show CDR1 as DFQATT and CDR2 as SNEGSKA (reference sequence). CDR3: CRGEGGRDTEAFF. The CDR3 coding sequence is TGCAGGGGCGAGGGGGGGCGGGACACTGAAGCTTTCTTT.

The chain uses TRBV2 and TRBJ1-2, with D possibly being TRBD1 (5 bases). The CDR3 extends over 12 amino acids. The V and J ends lost 10 bases and 5 bases respectively, with 14 bases between them. Germline values: CDR1 SNHLY, CDR2 FYNNEI. CDR3 sequence reads: CATTGVGYGYTF. The CDR3 nucleotides are TGTGCCACCACGGGGGTAGGGTATGGCTACACCTTC.